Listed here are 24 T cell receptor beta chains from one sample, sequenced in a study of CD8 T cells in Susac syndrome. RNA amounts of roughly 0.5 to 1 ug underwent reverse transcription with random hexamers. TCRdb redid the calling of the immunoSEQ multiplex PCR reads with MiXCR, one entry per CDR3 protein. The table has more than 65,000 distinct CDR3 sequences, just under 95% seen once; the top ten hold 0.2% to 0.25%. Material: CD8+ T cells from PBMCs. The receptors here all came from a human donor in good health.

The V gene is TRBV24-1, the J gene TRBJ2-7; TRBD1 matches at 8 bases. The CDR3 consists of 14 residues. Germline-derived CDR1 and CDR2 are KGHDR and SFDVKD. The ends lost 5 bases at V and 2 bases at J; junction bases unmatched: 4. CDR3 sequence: CATSVGQGPYEQYF. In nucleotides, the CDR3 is TGTGCCACCAGTGTTGGACAGGGACCCTACGAGCAGTACTTC.

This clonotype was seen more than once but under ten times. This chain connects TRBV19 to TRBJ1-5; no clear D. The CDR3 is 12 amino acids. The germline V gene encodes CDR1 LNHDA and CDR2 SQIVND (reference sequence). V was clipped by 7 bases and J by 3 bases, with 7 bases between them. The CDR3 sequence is CASKSYNQPQHF. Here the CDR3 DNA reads TGTGCCAGTAAGAGTTACAATCAGCCCCAGCATTTT.

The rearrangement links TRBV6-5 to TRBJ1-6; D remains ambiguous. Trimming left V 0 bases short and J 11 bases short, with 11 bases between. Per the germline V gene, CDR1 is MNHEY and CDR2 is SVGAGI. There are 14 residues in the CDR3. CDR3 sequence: CASSYSRGIAPLHF. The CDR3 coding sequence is TGTGCCAGCAGTTACTCGAGAGGGATTGCACCCCTCCACTTT.

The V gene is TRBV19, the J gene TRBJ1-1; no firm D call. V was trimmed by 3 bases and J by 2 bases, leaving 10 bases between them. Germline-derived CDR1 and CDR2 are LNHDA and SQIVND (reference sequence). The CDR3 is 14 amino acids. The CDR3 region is CASSIKSYNTEAFF. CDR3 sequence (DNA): TGTGCCAGTAGTATTAAGTCCTACAACACTGAAGCTTTCTTT.

The CDR3, as DNA: TGTGCCAGCGCCACCCCGGGACAGGGCGACTATGGCTACACCTTC. Its translation: CASATPGQGDYGYTF. The rearrangement joins TRBV2 to TRBJ1-2, with 9 bases aligning to TRBD1. This CDR3 contains 15 residues. Germline loops: CDR1 SNHLY, CDR2 FYNNEI. The ends lost 8 bases at V and 3 bases at J; junction bases unmatched: 10. Full variable domain (outside the CDR3, taken from reference TRBV2 and TRBJ1-2): EPEVTQTPSHQVTQMGQEVILRCVPISNHLYFYWYRQILGQKVEFLVSFYNNEISEKSEIFDDQFSVERPDGSNFTLKIRSTKLEDSAMYFCASATPGQGDYGYTFGSGTRLTVV.

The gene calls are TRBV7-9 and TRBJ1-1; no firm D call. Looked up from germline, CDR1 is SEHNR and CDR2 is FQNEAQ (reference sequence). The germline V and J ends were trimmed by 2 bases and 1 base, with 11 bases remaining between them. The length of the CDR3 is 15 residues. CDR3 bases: TGTGCCAGCAGCTTAATTAAGGCAGAGAACACTGAAGCTTTCTTT. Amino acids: CASSLIKAENTEAFF.

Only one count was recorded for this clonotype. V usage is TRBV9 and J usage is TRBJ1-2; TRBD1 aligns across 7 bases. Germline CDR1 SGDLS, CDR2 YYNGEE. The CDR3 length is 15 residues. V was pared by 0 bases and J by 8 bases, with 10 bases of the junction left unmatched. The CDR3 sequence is CASSVELGGAQGYTF. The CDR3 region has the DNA TGTGCCAGCAGCGTAGAGCTAGGGGGCGCGCAAGGCTACACCTTC.

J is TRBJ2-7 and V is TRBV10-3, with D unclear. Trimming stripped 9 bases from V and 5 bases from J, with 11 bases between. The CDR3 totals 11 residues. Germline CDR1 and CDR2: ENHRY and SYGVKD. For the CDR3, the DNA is TGTGCCATTAAATACCCCGACGAGCAGTACTTC. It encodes CAIKYPDEQYF.

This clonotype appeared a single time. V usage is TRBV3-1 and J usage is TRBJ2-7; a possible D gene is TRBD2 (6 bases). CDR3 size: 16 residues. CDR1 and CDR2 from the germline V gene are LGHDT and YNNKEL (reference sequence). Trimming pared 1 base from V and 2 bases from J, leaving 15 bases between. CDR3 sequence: CASSQGGSAGPYEQYF. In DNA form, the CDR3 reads TGTGCCAGCAGCCAAGGAGGTTCGGCGGGACCCTACGAGCAGTACTTC.

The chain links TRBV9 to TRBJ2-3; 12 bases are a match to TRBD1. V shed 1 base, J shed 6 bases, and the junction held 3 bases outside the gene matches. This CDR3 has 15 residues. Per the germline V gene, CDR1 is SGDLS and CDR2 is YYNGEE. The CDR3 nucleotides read TGTGCCAGCAGCGTATACGGGACAGGGGGCGATACGCAGTATTTT. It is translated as CASSVYGTGGDTQYF.

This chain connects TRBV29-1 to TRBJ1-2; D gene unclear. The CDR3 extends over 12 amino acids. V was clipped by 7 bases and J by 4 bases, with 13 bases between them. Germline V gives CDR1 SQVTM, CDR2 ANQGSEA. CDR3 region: CSATHLTYGYTF. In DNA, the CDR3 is TGCAGCGCCACACATCTCACCTATGGCTACACCTTC.

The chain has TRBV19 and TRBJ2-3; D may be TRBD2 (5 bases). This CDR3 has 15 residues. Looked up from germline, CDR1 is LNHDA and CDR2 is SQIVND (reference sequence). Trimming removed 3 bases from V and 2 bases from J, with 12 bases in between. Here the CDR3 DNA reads TGTGCCAGTAGTATCGGAGAGGGAATCACAGATACGCAGTATTTT. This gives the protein CASSIGEGITDTQYF.

This CDR3 reads CASSTKGADRGSMSTEAFF. CDR3 sequence (DNA): TGTGCCAGCAGCACAAAAGGGGCCGACAGGGGCTCGATGAGCACTGAAGCTTTCTTT. The chain joins TRBV7-9 to TRBJ1-1, with 8 bases that match TRBD1. Trimming cost V 5 bases and J 4 bases; bases outside gene matches: 21. This CDR3 comprises 19 residues. Germline V gives CDR1 SEHNR, CDR2 FQNEAQ (reference sequence).

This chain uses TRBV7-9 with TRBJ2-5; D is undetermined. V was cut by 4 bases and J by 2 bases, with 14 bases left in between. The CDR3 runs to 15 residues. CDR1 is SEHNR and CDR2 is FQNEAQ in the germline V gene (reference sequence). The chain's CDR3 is CASSSPGETQETQYF. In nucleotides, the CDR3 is TGTGCCAGCAGCTCCCCTGGGGAAACGCAAGAGACCCAGTACTTC.

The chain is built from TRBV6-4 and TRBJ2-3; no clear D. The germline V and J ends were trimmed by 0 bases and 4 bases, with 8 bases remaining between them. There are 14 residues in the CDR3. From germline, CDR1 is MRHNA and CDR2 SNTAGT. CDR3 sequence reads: CASSDSTKADTQYF. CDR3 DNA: TGTGCCAGCAGTGACTCCACAAAAGCAGATACGCAGTATTTT.

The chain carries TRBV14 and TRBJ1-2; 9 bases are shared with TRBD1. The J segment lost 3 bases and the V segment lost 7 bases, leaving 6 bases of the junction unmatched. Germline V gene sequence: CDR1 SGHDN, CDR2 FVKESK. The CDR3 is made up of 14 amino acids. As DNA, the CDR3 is TGTGCCAGCACTTGGACAGGGGCTTACTATGGCTACACCTTC. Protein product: CASTWTGAYYGYTF.

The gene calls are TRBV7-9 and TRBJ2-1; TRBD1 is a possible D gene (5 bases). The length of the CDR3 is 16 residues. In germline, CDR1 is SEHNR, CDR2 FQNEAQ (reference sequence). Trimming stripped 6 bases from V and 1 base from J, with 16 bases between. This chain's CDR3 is CASRPGQDWSYNEQFF. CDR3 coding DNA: TGTGCCAGCAGACCCGGACAAGACTGGTCCTACAATGAGCAGTTCTTC.

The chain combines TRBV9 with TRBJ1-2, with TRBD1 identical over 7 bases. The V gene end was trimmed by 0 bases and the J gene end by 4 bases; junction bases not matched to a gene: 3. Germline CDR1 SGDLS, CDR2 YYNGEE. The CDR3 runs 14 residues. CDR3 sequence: CASSVEDRPYGYTF. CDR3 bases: TGTGCCAGCAGCGTAGAGGACAGGCCCTATGGCTACACCTTC.

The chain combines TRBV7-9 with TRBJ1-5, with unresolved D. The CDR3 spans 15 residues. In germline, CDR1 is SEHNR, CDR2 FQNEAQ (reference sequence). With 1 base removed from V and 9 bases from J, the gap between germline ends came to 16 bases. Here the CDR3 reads CASSLEGDGYTPQHF. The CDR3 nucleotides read TGTGCCAGCAGCTTAGAGGGTGATGGATATACGCCCCAGCATTTT.

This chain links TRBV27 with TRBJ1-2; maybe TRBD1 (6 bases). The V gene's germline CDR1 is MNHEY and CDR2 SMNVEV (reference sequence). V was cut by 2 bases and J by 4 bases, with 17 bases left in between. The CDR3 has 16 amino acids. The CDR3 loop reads CASSLDRPAAGYGYTF. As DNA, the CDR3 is TGTGCCAGCAGTTTAGACAGGCCCGCGGCAGGCTATGGCTACACCTTC.

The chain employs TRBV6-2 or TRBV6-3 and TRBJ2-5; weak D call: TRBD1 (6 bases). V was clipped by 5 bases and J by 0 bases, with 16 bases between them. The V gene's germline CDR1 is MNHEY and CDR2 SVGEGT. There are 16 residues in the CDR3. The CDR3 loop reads CASSKEGVGYQETQYF. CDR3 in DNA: TGTGCCAGCAGTAAAGAGGGGGTCGGGTACCAAGAGACCCAGTACTTC.

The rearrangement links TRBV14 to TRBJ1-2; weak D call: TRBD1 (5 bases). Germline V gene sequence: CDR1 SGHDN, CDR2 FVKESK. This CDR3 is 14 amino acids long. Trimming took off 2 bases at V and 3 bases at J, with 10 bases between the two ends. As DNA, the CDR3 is TGTGCCAGCAGCCAAAGGGACGGTTACTATGGCTACACCTTC. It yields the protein CASSQRDGYYGYTF.

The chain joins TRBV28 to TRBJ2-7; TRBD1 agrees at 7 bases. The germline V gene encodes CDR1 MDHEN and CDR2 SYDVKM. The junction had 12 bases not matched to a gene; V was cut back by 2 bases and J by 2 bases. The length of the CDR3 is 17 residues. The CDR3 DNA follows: TGTGCCAGCAGTTTACCCGCCCCCGGGACAGTCACCTACGAGCAGTACTTC. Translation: CASSLPAPGTVTYEQYF.

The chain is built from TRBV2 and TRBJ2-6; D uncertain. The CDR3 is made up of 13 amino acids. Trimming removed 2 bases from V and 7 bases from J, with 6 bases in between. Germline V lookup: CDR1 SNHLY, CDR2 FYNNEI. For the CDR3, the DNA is TGTGCCAGCAGTGAATTCAAAGCCAACGTCCTGACTTTC. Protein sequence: CASSEFKANVLTF.